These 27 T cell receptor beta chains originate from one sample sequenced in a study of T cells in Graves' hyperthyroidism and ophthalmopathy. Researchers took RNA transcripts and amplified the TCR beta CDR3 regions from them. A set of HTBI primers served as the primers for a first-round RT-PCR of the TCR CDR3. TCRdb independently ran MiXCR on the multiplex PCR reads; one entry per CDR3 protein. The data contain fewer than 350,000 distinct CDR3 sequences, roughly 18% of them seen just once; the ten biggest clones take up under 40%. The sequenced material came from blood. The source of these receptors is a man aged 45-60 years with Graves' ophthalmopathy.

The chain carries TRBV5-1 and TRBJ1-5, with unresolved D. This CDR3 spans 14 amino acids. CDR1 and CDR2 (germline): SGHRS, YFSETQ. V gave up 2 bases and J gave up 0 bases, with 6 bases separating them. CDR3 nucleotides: TGCGCCAGCAGCTTAGACCTTAGCAATCAGCCCCAGCATTTT. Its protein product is CASSLDLSNQPQHF. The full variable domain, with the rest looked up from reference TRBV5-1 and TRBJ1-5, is KAGVTQTPRYLIKTRGQQVTLSCSPISGHRSVSWYQQTPGQGLQFLFEYFSETQRNKGNFPGRFSGRQFSNSRSEMNVSTLELGDSALYLCASSLDLSNQPQHFGDGTRLSIL.

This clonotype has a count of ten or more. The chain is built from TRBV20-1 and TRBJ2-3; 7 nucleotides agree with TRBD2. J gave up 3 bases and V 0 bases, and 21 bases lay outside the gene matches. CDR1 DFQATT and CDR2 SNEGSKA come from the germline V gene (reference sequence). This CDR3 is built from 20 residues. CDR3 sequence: CSARDLLSIGGSGGTDTQYF. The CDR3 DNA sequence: TGCAGTGCTAGAGATCTGTTAAGTATTGGCGGGAGCGGTGGTACAGATACGCAGTATTTT.

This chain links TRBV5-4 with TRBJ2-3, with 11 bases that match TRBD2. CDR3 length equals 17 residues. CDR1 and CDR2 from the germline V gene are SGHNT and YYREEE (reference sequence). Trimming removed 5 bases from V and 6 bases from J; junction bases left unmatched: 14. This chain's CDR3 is CASRLAGFSGREDTQYF. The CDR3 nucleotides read TGTGCCAGCAGACTCGCCGGGTTTAGCGGGAGGGAGGATACGCAGTATTTT.

The CDR3 nucleotides read TGTGCCACCAGCAGAGAGCGGGAGTGGAGCACAGATACGCAGTATTTT. Its protein product is CATSREREWSTDTQYF. The V gene is TRBV15, the J gene TRBJ2-3; 7 bases are a match to TRBD2. CDR3 size: 16 residues. Losses at the gene ends were 0 bases for V and 0 bases for J; bases not matched to a gene: 3. The V gene's germline CDR1 is LNHNV and CDR2 YYDKDF (reference sequence). The whole variable domain, filled in from reference TRBV15 and TRBJ2-3, reads DAMVIQNPRYQVTQFGKPVTLSCSQTLNHNVMYWYQQKSSQAPKLLFHYYDKDFNNEADTPDNFQSRRPNTSFCFLDIRSPGLGDTAMYLCATSREREWSTDTQYFGPGTRLTVL.

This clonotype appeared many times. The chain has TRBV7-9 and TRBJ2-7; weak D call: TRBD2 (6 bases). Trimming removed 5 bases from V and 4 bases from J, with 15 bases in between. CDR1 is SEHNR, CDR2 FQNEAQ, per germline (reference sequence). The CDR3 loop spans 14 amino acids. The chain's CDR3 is CASSPPREWYEQYF. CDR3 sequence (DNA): TGTGCCAGCAGCCCCCCTCGGGAGTGGTACGAGCAGTACTTC.

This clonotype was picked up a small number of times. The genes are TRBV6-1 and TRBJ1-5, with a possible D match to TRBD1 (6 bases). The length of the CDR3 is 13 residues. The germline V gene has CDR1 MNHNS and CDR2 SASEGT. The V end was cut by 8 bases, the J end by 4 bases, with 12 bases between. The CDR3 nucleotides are TGTGCCAGCGAGGGGGTAAGGAATCAGCCCCAGCATTTT. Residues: CASEGVRNQPQHF.

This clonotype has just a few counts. The CDR3 sequence is CASSIDGQGNKPQHF. DNA for the CDR3: TGTGCCAGTAGTATAGACGGACAGGGTAATAAGCCCCAGCATTTT. This chain joins TRBV19 and TRBJ1-5; TRBD1 matches 8 bases. Trimming cost V 0 bases and J 8 bases; bases outside gene matches: 6. Germline V gene sequence: CDR1 LNHDA, CDR2 SQIVND (reference sequence). The length of the CDR3 is 15 residues. The full variable domain, rest sourced from reference TRBV19 and TRBJ1-5, is DGGITQSPKYLFRKEGQNVTLSCEQNLNHDAMYWYRQDPGQGLRLIYYSQIVNDFQKGDIAEGYSVSREKKESFPLTVTSAQKNPTAFYLCASSIDGQGNKPQHFGDGTRLSIL.

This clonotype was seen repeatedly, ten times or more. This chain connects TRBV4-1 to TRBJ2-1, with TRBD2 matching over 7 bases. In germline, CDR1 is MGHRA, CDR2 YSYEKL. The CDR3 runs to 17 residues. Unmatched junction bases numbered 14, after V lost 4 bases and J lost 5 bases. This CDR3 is CASSPGLNNFLNNEQFF. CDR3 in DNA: TGCGCCAGCAGCCCGGGACTAAACAACTTCTTGAACAATGAGCAGTTCTTC.

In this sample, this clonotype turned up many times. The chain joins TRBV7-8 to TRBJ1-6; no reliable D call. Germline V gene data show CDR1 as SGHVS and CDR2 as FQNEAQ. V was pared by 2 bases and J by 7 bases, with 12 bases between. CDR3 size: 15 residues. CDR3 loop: CASSLPGFANSPLHF. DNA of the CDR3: TGTGCCAGCAGCTTACCCGGATTTGCAAATTCACCCCTCCACTTT.

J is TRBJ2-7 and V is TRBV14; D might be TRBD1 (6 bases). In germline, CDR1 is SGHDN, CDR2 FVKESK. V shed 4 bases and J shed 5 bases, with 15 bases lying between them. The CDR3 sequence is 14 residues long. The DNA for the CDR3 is TGTGCCAGCAGCCCCGACAGGATTGGCAACGAGCAGTACTTC. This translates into CASSPDRIGNEQYF.

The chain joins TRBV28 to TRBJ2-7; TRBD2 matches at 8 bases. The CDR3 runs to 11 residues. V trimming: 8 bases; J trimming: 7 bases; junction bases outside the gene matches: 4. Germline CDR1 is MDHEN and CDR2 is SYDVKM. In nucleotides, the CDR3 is TGTGCCAGCCAGGGCGGGGGGGAGCAGTACTTC. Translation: CASQGGGEQYF.

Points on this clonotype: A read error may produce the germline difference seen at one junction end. The CDR3, as DNA: TGTGCTAGCAGCCTCCCAACGGACAGATACAATGAGCAGTTCTTC. Its protein product is CASSLPTDRYNEQFF. The chain recombines TRBV7-7 with TRBJ2-1; TRBD1 might be the D (6 bases). Looked up from germline, CDR1 is SSHAT and CDR2 is FNYEAQ (reference sequence). CDR3 length equals 15 residues.

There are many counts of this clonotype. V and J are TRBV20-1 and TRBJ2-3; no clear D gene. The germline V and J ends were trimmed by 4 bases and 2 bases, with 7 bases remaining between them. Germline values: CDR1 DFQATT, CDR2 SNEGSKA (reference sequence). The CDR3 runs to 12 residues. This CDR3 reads CSANADTDTQYF. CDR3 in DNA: TGCAGTGCTAATGCCGACACAGATACGCAGTATTTT.

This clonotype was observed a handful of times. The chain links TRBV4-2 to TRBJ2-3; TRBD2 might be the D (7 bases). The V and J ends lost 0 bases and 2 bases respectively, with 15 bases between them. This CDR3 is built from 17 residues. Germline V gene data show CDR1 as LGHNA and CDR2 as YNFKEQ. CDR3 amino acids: CASSQDLQRGHTDTQYF. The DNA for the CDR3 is TGTGCCAGCAGCCAAGATCTTCAGCGGGGACACACAGATACGCAGTATTTT.

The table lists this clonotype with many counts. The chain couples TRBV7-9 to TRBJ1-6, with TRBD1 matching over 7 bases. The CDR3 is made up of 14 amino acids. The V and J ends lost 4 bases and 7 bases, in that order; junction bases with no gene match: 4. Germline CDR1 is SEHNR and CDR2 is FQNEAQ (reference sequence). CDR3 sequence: CASSWDSPNSPLHF. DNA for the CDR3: TGTGCCAGCAGCTGGGACAGCCCGAATTCACCCCTCCACTTT. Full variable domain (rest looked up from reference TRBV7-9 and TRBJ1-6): DTGVSQNPRHKITKRGQNVTFRCDPISEHNRLYWYRQTLGQGPEFLTYFQNEAQLEKSRLLSDRFSAERPKGSFSTLEIQRTEQGDSAMYLCASSWDSPNSPLHFGNGTRLTVT.

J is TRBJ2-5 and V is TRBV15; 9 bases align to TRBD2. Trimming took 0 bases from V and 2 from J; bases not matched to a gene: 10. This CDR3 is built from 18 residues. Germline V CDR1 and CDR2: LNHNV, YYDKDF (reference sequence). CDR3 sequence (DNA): TGTGCCACCAGCAGAGACTTGGCGGGAGGGAAAACACAAGAGACCCAGTACTTC. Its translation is CATSRDLAGGKTQETQYF.

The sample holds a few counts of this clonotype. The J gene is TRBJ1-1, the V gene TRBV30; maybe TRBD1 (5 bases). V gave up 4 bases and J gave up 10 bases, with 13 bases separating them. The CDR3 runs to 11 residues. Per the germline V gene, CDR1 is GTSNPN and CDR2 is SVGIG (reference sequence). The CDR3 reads CAWTLGRGAFF. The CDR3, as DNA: TGTGCCTGGACCCTGGGAAGGGGAGCTTTCTTT.

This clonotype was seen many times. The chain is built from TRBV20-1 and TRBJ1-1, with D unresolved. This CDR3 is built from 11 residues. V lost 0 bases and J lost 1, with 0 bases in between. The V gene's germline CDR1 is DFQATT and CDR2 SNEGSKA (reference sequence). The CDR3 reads CSARENTEAFF. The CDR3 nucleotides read TGCAGTGCTAGAGAGAACACTGAAGCTTTCTTT.

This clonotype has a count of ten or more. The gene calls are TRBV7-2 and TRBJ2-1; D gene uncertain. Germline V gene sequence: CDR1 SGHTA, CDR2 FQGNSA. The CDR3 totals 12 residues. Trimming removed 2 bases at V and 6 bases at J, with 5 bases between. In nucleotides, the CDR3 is TGTGCCAGCAGCTTACCCAGCAATGAGCAGTTCTTC. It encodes CASSLPSNEQFF.

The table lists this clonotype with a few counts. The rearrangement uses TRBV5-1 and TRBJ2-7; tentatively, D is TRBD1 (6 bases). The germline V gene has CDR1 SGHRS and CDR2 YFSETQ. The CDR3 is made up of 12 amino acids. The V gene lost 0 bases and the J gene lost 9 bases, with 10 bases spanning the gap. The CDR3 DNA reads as TGCGCCAGCAGCTTGGCCCAGGGGATGCAGTACTTC. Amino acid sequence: CASSLAQGMQYF. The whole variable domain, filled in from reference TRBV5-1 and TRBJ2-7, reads KAGVTQTPRYLIKTRGQQVTLSCSPISGHRSVSWYQQTPGQGLQFLFEYFSETQRNKGNFPGRFSGRQFSNSRSEMNVSTLELGDSALYLCASSLAQGMQYFGPGTRLTVT.

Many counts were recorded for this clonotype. CDR3 bases: TGTGCCATCAGCGAGGACAGGGCCAATCAGCCCCAGCATTTT. It encodes CAISEDRANQPQHF. The J gene is TRBJ1-5, the V gene TRBV10-3; TRBD1 agrees at 8 bases. CDR3 length: 14 amino acids. CDR1 and CDR2 from the germline V gene are ENHRY and SYGVKD. The V segment lost 6 bases and the J segment 3 bases; nucleotides outside the gene matches: 4.

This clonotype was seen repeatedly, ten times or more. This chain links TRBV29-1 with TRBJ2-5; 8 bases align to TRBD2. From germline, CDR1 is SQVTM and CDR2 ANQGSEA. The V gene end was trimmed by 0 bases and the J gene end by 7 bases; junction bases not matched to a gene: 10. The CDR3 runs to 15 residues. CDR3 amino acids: CSVEDFTSGVGTQYF. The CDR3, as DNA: TGCAGCGTTGAAGATTTCACTAGCGGCGTCGGGACCCAGTACTTC. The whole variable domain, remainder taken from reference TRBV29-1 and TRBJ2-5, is SAVISQKPSRDICQRGTSLTIQCQVDSQVTMMFWYRQQPGQSLTLIATANQGSEATYESGFVIDKFPISRPNLTFSTLTVSNMSPEDSSIYLCSVEDFTSGVGTQYFGPGTRLLVL.

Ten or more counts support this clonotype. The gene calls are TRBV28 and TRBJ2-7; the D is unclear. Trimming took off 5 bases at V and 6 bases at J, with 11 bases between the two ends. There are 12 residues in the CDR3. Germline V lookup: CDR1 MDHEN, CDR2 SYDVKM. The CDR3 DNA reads TGTGCCAGCAGTCCAAATCCGGGCGAGCAGTACTTC. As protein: CASSPNPGEQYF.

The CDR3 loop reads CASSYRWTDRNTIYF. CDR3 in DNA: TGTGCCAGCAGTTACCGATGGACAGATAGAAACACCATATATTTT. The genes are TRBV6-5 and TRBJ1-3; D perhaps matches TRBD1 (6 bases). Germline V gene data show CDR1 as MNHEY and CDR2 as SVGAGI. This CDR3 is built from 15 residues. Trimming took off 2 bases at V and 5 bases at J, with 13 bases between the two ends.

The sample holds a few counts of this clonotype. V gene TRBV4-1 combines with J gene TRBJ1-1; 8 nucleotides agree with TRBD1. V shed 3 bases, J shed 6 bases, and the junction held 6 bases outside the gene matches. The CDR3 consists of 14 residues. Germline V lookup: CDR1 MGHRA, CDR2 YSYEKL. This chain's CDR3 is CASSHFQGASEAFF. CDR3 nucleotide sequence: TGCGCCAGCAGCCATTTCCAGGGGGCCTCTGAAGCTTTCTTT.

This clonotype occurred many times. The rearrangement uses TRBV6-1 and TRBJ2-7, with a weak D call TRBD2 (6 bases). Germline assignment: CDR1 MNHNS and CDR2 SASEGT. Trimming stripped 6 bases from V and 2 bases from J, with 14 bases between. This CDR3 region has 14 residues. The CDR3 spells CASRETSITYEQYF. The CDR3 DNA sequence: TGTGCCAGCAGAGAGACTAGTATCACCTACGAGCAGTACTTC.

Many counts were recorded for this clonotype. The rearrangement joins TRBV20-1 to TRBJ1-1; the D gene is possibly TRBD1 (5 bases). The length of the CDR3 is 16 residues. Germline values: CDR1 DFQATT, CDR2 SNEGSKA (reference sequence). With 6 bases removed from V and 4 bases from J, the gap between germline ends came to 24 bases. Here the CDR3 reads CSAQQGLLIGSTEAFF. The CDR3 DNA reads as TGCAGTGCCCAGCAGGGTTTGCTGATTGGGTCCACTGAAGCTTTCTTT.